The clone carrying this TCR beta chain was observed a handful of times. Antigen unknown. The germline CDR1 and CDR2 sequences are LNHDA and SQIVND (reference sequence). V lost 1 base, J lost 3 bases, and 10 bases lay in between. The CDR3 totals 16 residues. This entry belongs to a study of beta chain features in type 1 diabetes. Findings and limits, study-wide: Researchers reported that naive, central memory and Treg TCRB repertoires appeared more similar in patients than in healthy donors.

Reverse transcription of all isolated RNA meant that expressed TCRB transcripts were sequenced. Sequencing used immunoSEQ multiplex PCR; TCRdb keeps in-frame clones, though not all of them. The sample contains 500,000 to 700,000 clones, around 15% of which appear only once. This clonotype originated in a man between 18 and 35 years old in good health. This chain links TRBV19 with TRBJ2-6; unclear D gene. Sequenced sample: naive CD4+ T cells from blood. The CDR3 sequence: CASSIVGGRGANVLTF. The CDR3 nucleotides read TGTGCCAGTAGTATAGTGGGCGGTCGTGGGGCCAACGTCCTGACTTTC.